The clone carrying this T cell receptor (beta chain) was counted between two and nine times. V was pared by 10 bases and J by 5 bases, with 20 bases between. Germline V gene lookup returns CDR1 MNHEY and CDR2 SVGEGT. This CDR3 is built from 15 residues. This specimen comes from a study of T cells in Graves' hyperthyroidism and ophthalmopathy. TCR beta CDR3 regions were amplified from RNA transcripts. Researchers ran a first-round RT-PCR on the TCR CDR3 using the HTBI primer set. TCRdb reanalysed the multiplex PCR reads using MiXCR and keeps one entry per CDR3 protein. Of around 350,000 distinct CDR3 sequences in the sample, about a sixth were seen once.

Sequencing used blood. The clonotype was recovered from a woman aged 25-40 years with Graves' hyperthyroidism that later progressed to Graves' ophthalmopathy. This sequence joins TRBV6-2 or TRBV6-3 and TRBJ2-2, with D tentatively TRBD2 (6 bases). The chain's CDR3 is CATKQEGSGTGELFF. The CDR3 region has the DNA TGTGCCACCAAGCAGGAGGGTTCGGGAACCGGGGAGCTGTTTTTT.